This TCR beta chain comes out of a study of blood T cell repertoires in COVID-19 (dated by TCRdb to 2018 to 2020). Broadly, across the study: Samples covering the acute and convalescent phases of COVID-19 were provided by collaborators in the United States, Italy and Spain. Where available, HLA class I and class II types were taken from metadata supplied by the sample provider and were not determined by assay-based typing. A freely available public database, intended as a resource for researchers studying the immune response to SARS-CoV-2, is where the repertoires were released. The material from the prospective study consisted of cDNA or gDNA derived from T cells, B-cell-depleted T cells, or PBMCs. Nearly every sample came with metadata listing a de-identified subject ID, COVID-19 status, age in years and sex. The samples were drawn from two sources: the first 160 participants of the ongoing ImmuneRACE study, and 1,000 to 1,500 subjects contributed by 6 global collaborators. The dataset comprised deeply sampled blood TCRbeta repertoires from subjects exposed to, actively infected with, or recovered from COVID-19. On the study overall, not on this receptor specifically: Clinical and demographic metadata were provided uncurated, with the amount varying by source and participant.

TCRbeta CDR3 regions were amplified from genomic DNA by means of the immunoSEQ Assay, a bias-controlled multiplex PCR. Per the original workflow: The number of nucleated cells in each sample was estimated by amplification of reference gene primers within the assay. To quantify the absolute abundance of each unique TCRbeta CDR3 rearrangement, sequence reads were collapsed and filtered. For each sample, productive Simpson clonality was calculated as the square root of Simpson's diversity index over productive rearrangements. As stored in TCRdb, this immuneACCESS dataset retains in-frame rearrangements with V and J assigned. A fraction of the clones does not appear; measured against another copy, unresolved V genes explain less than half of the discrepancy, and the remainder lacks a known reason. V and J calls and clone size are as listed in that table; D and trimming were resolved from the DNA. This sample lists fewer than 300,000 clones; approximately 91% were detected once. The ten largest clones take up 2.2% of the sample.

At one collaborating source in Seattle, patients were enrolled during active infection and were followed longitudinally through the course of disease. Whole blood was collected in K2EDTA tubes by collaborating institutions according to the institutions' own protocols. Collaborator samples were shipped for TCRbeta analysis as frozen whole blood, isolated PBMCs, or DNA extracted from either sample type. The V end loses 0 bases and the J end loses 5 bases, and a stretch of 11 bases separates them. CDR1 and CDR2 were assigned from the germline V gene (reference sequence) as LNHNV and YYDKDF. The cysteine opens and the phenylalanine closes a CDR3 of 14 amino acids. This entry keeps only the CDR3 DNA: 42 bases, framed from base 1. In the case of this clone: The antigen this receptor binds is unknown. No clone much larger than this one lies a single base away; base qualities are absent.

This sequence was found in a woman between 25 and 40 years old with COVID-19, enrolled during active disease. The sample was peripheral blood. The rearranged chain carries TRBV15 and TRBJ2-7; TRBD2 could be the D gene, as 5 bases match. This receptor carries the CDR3 CATSRDRGFDEQYF. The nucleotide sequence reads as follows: TGTGCCACCAGCAGAGATCGGGGATTTGACGAGCAGTACTTC.